Following are 21 T cell receptor beta chains from one sample sequenced in a study of blood T cell repertoires in COVID-19. Assay: immunoSEQ multiplex PCR; the TCRdb copy retains only in-frame clones and omits some. The table records roughly 250,000 clones, about 80% of them present only once. The sample taken for sequencing was peripheral blood. The source is a woman aged 80 or over with acute or convalescent COVID-19.

This sequence joins TRBV7-3 and TRBJ2-2; 10 positions agree with TRBD2. From germline, CDR1 is SGHTA and CDR2 FQGTGA. The CDR3 length is 16 residues. The junction had 9 bases not matched to a gene; V was cut back by 7 bases and J by 4 bases. The CDR3 DNA sequence: TGTGCCAGCAAAGCGGGGGGGCCGGTTGGCACCGGGGAGCTGTTTTTT. Protein: CASKAGGPVGTGELFF.

V gene TRBV5-4 combines with J gene TRBJ2-3, with D possibly TRBD1 on 6 matching bases. Germline V lookup: CDR1 SGHNT, CDR2 YYREEE (reference sequence). Deletions cut 0 bases from V and 4 bases from J, with 12 bases between. The CDR3 sequence is 15 residues long. The DNA of the CDR3 is TGTGCCAGCAGCTTGGGGGGGCCTAGGTCAGATACGCAGTATTTT. Translated: CASSLGGPRSDTQYF.

V and J are TRBV3-1 (or the pseudogene TRBV3-2) and TRBJ1-2; tentative D call: TRBD1 (6 bases). The CDR3 runs 13 residues. V dropped 3 bases and J dropped 6 bases, with 11 bases sitting between them. The germline V gene encodes CDR1 LGHDT and CDR2 YNNKEL (reference sequence). DNA for the CDR3: TGTGCCAGCAGCCACGGGACAAAGAATGGCTACACCTTC. It translates to CASSHGTKNGYTF.

The CDR3 here is CASSQGDRVTGELFF. As DNA, the CDR3 is TGCGCCAGCAGCCAAGGGGACAGGGTCACCGGGGAGCTGTTTTTT. The chain employs TRBV4-1 and TRBJ2-2; 9 bases are shared with TRBD1. Germline V gives CDR1 MGHRA, CDR2 YSYEKL. The CDR3 totals 15 residues. V lost 1 base to trimming and J lost 4 bases; unmatched junction nucleotides: 1.

CDR3 region: CSVVPSQGTDTQYF. The CDR3 bases are TGCAGCGTTGTACCTTCCCAGGGCACAGATACGCAGTATTTT. This rearrangement joins TRBV29-1 to TRBJ2-3; no reliable D call. This CDR3 comprises 14 residues. Looked up from germline, CDR1 is SQVTM and CDR2 is ANQGSEA. V was trimmed by 4 bases and J by 1 base, leaving 12 bases between them.

The chain links TRBV2 to TRBJ1-2; maybe TRBD1 (6 bases). Germline values: CDR1 SNHLY, CDR2 FYNNEI. Trimming took 7 bases from V and 8 from J, leaving 23 bases between them. The CDR3 has 15 residues. CDR3 nucleotide sequence: TGTGCCAGCAAATTCCAAGACACAGGGTATGGCGGCTACACCTTC. Its translation: CASKFQDTGYGGYTF.

The rearrangement uses TRBV7-8 and TRBJ1-2; no definite D call. In germline, CDR1 is SGHVS, CDR2 FQNEAQ. V was cut by 1 base and J by 8 bases, with 14 bases left in between. This CDR3 contains 14 residues. This CDR3 reads CASSLDPVRGGYTF. The CDR3 coding sequence is TGTGCCAGCAGCTTAGACCCAGTTCGTGGCGGCTACACCTTC.

V gene TRBV15 combines with J gene TRBJ1-1, with a tentative D call TRBD1 (5 bases). Germline CDR1 LNHNV, CDR2 YYDKDF (reference sequence). The ends were cut back, 2 bases at V and 5 bases at J, with 9 bases in the middle. The CDR3 spans 13 residues. For the CDR3, the DNA is TGTGCCACCAGCAGACAGGGCTATACTGAAGCTTTCTTT. Its translation is CATSRQGYTEAFF.

The table lists this clone with a count of one. The chain employs TRBV6-5 and TRBJ1-4, with TRBD1 as a possible D gene (6 bases). V was shortened by 7 bases and J by 4 bases, with 13 bases between the two germline ends. The CDR3 sequence is 14 residues long. The germline V gene has CDR1 MNHEY and CDR2 SVGAGI. CDR3: CASTSGGRNEKLFF. The CDR3 coding sequence is TGTGCCAGCACCTCGGGGGGCCGTAATGAAAAACTGTTTTTT.

The V call is TRBV19, the J call TRBJ2-1; TRBD2 matches 10 bases. Germline V lookup: CDR1 LNHDA, CDR2 SQIVND (reference sequence). The CDR3 is 15 residues long. Trimming at V came to 5 bases and at J to 2 bases, leaving 3 bases not matched to a gene. CDR3: CASSSSGGAYNEQFF. DNA of the CDR3: TGTGCCAGTAGTTCCAGCGGGGGGGCCTACAATGAGCAGTTCTTC.

The chain is built from TRBV5-1 and TRBJ1-4; D possibly corresponds to TRBD1 (6 bases). V lost 4 bases and J lost 8, with 18 bases in between. The germline V gene encodes CDR1 SGHRS and CDR2 YFSETQ. CDR3 length: 15 amino acids. DNA for the CDR3: TGCGCCAGCAGCCGAGGGGGGGAATCTGACGAAAAACTGTTTTTT. Translating it yields CASSRGGESDEKLFF.

A word on this clone: The same CDR3 arises from other DNA sequences in this sample as well. DNA of the CDR3: TGTGCCACCAGCAGCCAGGGGAACACTGAAGCTTTCTTT. Protein: CATSSQGNTEAFF. V gene TRBV15 combines with J gene TRBJ1-1; TRBD1 might be the D (5 bases). Deletions cut 3 bases from V and 1 base from J, with 6 bases between. The CDR3 consists of 13 residues. In germline, CDR1 is LNHNV, CDR2 YYDKDF (reference sequence). The full variable domain, in which reference TRBV15 and TRBJ1-1 provide the parts outside the CDR3, is DAMVIQNPRYQVTQFGKPVTLSCSQTLNHNVMYWYQQKSSQAPKLLFHYYDKDFNNEADTPDNFQSRRPNTSFCFLDIRSPGLGDTAMYLCATSSQGNTEAFFGQGTRLTVV.

Notes on this clone: The same CDR3 also results from other DNA sequences found in this sample. The chain carries TRBV30 and TRBJ2-7; tentative D call: TRBD1 (5 bases). V lost 1 base, J lost 6 bases, and 7 bases lay in between. The CDR3 has 11 amino acids. Looked up from germline, CDR1 is GTSNPN and CDR2 is SVGIG (reference sequence). CDR3 DNA sequence: TGTGCCTGGAGTGGAAGGGGCGAGCAGTACTTC. Its translation: CAWSGRGEQYF.

The chain joins TRBV9 to TRBJ1-2; D is unresolved. The V and J ends lost 4 bases and 3 bases respectively, with 13 bases between them. From germline, CDR1 is SGDLS and CDR2 YYNGEE. The CDR3 extends over 14 amino acids. CDR3 residues: CASSPYQRDYGYTF. The CDR3 coding sequence is TGTGCCAGCAGCCCATACCAGAGGGACTATGGCTACACCTTC.

The chain couples TRBV5-1 to TRBJ2-5; 7 bases match TRBD2. With 4 bases clipped from V and 2 bases from J, the junction kept 11 bases outside the gene matches. This CDR3 has 16 residues. Germline V gene lookup returns CDR1 SGHRS and CDR2 YFSETQ. CDR3 DNA sequence: TGCGCCAGCAGCCCGGGACTCTTGGGGGGGCAAGAGACCCAGTACTTC. It yields the protein CASSPGLLGGQETQYF.

This sequence joins TRBV12-5 and TRBJ2-5, with 8 bases fitting TRBD2. Trimming took 3 bases from V and 5 from J; bases not matched to a gene: 11. This CDR3 contains 16 residues. Germline CDR1 and CDR2: LGHNT and FRNRAP. The CDR3 bases are TGTGCTAGTGGTTTTATCCCAGCGGGGGCTTTCGAGACCCAGTACTTC. It translates to CASGFIPAGAFETQYF.

The chain links TRBV6-5 to TRBJ2-7, with no clear D. This CDR3 contains 14 residues. Germline lookup yields CDR1 MNHEY and CDR2 SVGAGI. Trimming pared 7 bases from V and 1 base from J, leaving 14 bases between. This CDR3 is CASTRGSGSYEQYF. CDR3 nucleotide sequence: TGTGCCAGCACCCGCGGCAGTGGGTCCTACGAGCAGTACTTC.

The chain recombines TRBV9 with TRBJ2-2; TRBD2 might be the D (5 bases). Germline V gene data show CDR1 as SGDLS and CDR2 as YYNGEE. The CDR3 has 16 amino acids. V lost 6 bases and J 4 bases, leaving 19 bases between the germline ends. Here the CDR3 reads CASTQRGLAGTGELFF. CDR3 nucleotide sequence: TGTGCCAGCACCCAACGCGGGCTGGCAGGCACCGGGGAGCTGTTTTTT.

This clone was detected once. The V and J genes are TRBV6-5 and TRBJ2-3; weak D call: TRBD2 (6 bases). This CDR3 spans 14 amino acids. Germline lookup yields CDR1 MNHEY and CDR2 SVGAGI. V lost 5 bases, J lost 8 bases, and 17 bases lay in between. The CDR3 loop reads CASSPGLLLGTQYF. CDR3 in DNA: TGTGCCAGCAGTCCGGGACTGCTCTTAGGTACGCAGTATTTT.

J is TRBJ1-4 and V is TRBV27; TRBD1 is a possible D gene (6 bases). There are 13 residues in the CDR3. V gave up 0 bases and J gave up 8 bases, with 7 bases separating them. Per germline, CDR1 MNHEY and CDR2 SMNVEV (reference sequence). As DNA, the CDR3 is TGTGCCAGCAGTTTATCTGGGACAGAAAAACTGTTTTTT. It codes for CASSLSGTEKLFF. Together with reference TRBV27 and TRBJ1-4, the CDR3 gives the full variable domain: EAQVTQNPRYLITVTGKKLTVTCSQNMNHEYMSWYRQDPGLGLRQIYYSMNVEVTDKGDVPEGYKVSRKEKRNFPLILESPSPNQTSLYFCASSLSGTEKLFFGSGTQLSVL.

The chain joins TRBV18 to TRBJ1-2; 11 bases align to TRBD1. CDR3 size: 14 residues. In germline, CDR1 is KGHSH, CDR2 LQKENI. V gave up 4 bases and J gave up 4 bases; unmatched junction bases: 2. The CDR3 spells CASSQGQGVYGYTF. The CDR3, as DNA: TGTGCCAGCTCACAGGGACAGGGGGTCTATGGCTACACCTTC.